These 20 T cell receptor beta chains originate from one sample sequenced in a study of cytomegalovirus exposure and HLA in healthy donors. PCR was performed using 60 Vbeta and 13 Jbeta primers. Only in-frame clones appear in the TCRdb table, and some are missing; sequencing was by immunoSEQ multiplex PCR. The table has around 200,000 clones, around 78% seen once. Sequencing used PBMCs. Receptors were obtained from a man aged 25 to 40 in good health and CMV-seronegative.

The chain is built from TRBV28 and TRBJ2-4; D not certain. The CDR3 sequence is 15 residues long. Germline CDR1 is MDHEN and CDR2 is SYDVKM. Trimming took off 6 bases at V and 0 bases at J, with 12 bases between the two ends. The CDR3 loop reads CASSPTELAKNIQYF. CDR3 nucleotides: TGTGCCAGCAGCCCCACGGAGTTAGCCAAAAACATTCAGTACTTC.

The CDR3 region has the DNA TGCGCCAGCAGCTATAGCGGAGATCAAGAGACCCAGTACTTC. Translating it yields CASSYSGDQETQYF. The chain has TRBV4-1 and TRBJ2-5; a possible D gene is TRBD2 (6 bases). Trimming removed 5 bases at V and 2 bases at J, with 12 bases between. This CDR3 region has 14 residues. Germline V CDR1 and CDR2: MGHRA, YSYEKL.

The chain uses TRBV7-3 and TRBJ2-3, with TRBD1 matching 12 bases. Germline CDR1 SGHTA, CDR2 FQGTGA. V was pared by 0 bases and J by 4 bases, with 5 bases of the junction left unmatched. The CDR3 has 17 residues. The chain's CDR3 is CASSLTGGTGGPDTQYF. The CDR3 nucleotides read TGTGCCAGCAGCTTAACGGGGGGGACAGGGGGCCCAGATACGCAGTATTTT.

This chain links TRBV28 with TRBJ2-1, with D maybe TRBD1 (6 bases). Germline CDR1 is MDHEN and CDR2 is SYDVKM. Trimming stripped 4 bases from V and 6 bases from J, with 16 bases between. The CDR3 sequence is 15 residues long. As DNA, the CDR3 is TGTGCCAGCAGTTCCTCGACAGGTTTCGTCAATGAGCAGTTCTTC. It is translated as CASSSSTGFVNEQFF.

The V and J genes are TRBV9 and TRBJ2-1; TRBD2 matches 7 bases. The J segment lost 0 bases and the V segment lost 8 bases, leaving 5 bases of the junction unmatched. CDR1 is SGDLS and CDR2 is YYNGEE in the germline V gene. CDR3 length equals 14 residues. The CDR3 nucleotides read TGTGCCAGTGGGGAGGGTCGCTCCTACAATGAGCAGTTCTTC. Protein product: CASGEGRSYNEQFF.

The gene calls are TRBV6-1 and TRBJ2-2, with 12 bases that match TRBD2. J gave up 3 bases and V 4 bases, and 9 bases lay outside the gene matches. Germline V gene data show CDR1 as MNHNS and CDR2 as SASEGT. CDR3 length: 18 amino acids. The CDR3 DNA is TGTGCCAGCAGTGCTAGCGGGAGGGCCCGCTTTTACACCGGGGAGCTGTTTTTT. Encoded protein: CASSASGRARFYTGELFF.

On this clone itself: The germline gene is not matched at one end of the junction; a read error may be the cause. Written as DNA, the CDR3 is TGCGCCAGCAGACCGGGACAGCCACTTAGGTTC. Its protein is CASRPGQPLRF. The chain is built from TRBV23-1 and TRBJ2-7; 7 bases are shared with TRBD1. TRBV23-1 is an open reading frame, and its role is uncertain. This CDR3 contains 11 residues.

This clone is a singleton in its sample. J is TRBJ1-6 and V is TRBV6-5; perhaps TRBD1 as D (6 bases). V shed 7 bases and J shed 4 bases, with 14 bases lying between them. The CDR3 length is 15 residues. Germline V gene data show CDR1 as MNHEY and CDR2 as SVGAGI. Written as DNA, the CDR3 is TGTGCCAGCAAGCCCAGGGGCGCGTATAATTCACCCCTCCACTTT. Protein product: CASKPRGAYNSPLHF.

The chain couples TRBV15 to TRBJ1-1; 8 bases fit TRBD1. V lost 6 bases to trimming and J lost 3 bases; unmatched junction nucleotides: 6. The CDR3 has 14 residues. Germline loops: CDR1 LNHNV, CDR2 YYDKDF (reference sequence). CDR3 region: CATSLGQVDTEAFF. The CDR3 nucleotides read TGTGCCACCAGTTTGGGACAGGTGGACACTGAAGCTTTCTTT.

The chain couples TRBV28 to TRBJ2-1; TRBD2 matches 8 bases. Germline CDR1 and CDR2: MDHEN and SYDVKM. The CDR3 covers 14 residues. The junction had 10 bases not matched to a gene; V was cut back by 7 bases and J by 8 bases. Here the CDR3 reads CASTPSGLVDEQFF. The CDR3 DNA follows: TGTGCCAGCACACCCTCGGGACTAGTCGATGAGCAGTTCTTC.

The chain uses TRBV5-1 and TRBJ2-3; D remains unclear. This CDR3 spans 14 amino acids. Germline CDR1 reads SGHRS; CDR2 reads YFSETQ. V dropped 1 base and J dropped 1 base, with 7 bases sitting between them. CDR3 sequence: CASSLSGGTDTQYF. The CDR3 DNA reads as TGCGCCAGCAGCTTGTCCGGAGGCACAGATACGCAGTATTTT.

The chain has TRBV12-5 and TRBJ2-1; a possible D gene is TRBD2 (6 bases). The CDR3 extends over 13 amino acids. V lost 5 bases and J 10 bases, leaving 15 bases between the germline ends. Germline lookup yields CDR1 LGHNT and CDR2 FRNRAP. The CDR3 spells CASGLGGAGEQFF. CDR3 DNA: TGTGCTAGTGGTCTCGGAGGGGCCGGCGAGCAGTTCTTC.

The V call is TRBV7-2, the J call TRBJ2-1, with 10 bases that match TRBD2. CDR1 and CDR2 (germline): SGHTA, FQGNSA. The CDR3 contains 17 residues. V lost 4 bases and J lost 1; bases outside the gene matches: 7. The CDR3 reads CASSSRAGGLSYNEQFF. CDR3 nucleotide sequence: TGTGCCAGCAGCTCCCGAGCGGGAGGGCTGTCCTACAATGAGCAGTTCTTC.

This clone was observed once. The J gene is TRBJ1-5, the V gene TRBV5-1; 7 positions agree with TRBD1. J lost 0 bases, V lost 4 bases, and 7 bases had no gene match. This CDR3 spans 16 amino acids. Germline V gene sequence: CDR1 SGHRS, CDR2 YFSETQ. CDR3 residues: CASSPGTAYSNQPQHF. In DNA form, the CDR3 reads TGCGCCAGCAGCCCCGGGACAGCTTATAGCAATCAGCCCCAGCATTTT.

The rearrangement links TRBV4-2 to TRBJ1-4, with TRBD1 identical over 10 bases. Losses at the gene ends were 6 bases for V and 8 bases for J; bases not matched to a gene: 3. This CDR3 has 13 amino acids. The germline gives CDR1 LGHNA, CDR2 YNFKEQ. The CDR3: CASRGTGDEKLFF. The CDR3 nucleotides are TGTGCCAGCAGGGGGACAGGGGACGAAAAACTGTTTTTT.

CDR3 in amino acids: CASSQGQGSYEQYF. The CDR3 DNA reads as TGTGCCAGCAGCCAAGGACAGGGGTCCTACGAGCAGTACTTC. The rearrangement links TRBV4-2 to TRBJ2-7; 8 bases line up with TRBD1. The junction had 0 bases not matched to a gene; V was cut back by 1 base and J by 1 base. Germline V CDR1 and CDR2: LGHNA, YNFKEQ. CDR3 length equals 14 residues.

There are a few counts of this clone. The V and J genes are TRBV4-2 and TRBJ1-4; TRBD1 agrees at 7 bases. The ends lost 1 base at V and 3 bases at J; junction bases unmatched: 2. Germline V gene sequence: CDR1 LGHNA, CDR2 YNFKEQ. The length of the CDR3 is 15 residues. In DNA, the CDR3 is TGTGCCAGCAGCCAAGTACAGGGGCCTAATGAAAAACTGTTTTTT. Encoded protein: CASSQVQGPNEKLFF.

This chain uses TRBV5-1 with TRBJ2-6, with 7 bases fitting TRBD2. V gave up 3 bases and J gave up 0 bases; unmatched junction bases: 0. The CDR3 is 15 residues long. Germline loops: CDR1 SGHRS, CDR2 YFSETQ. In nucleotides, the CDR3 is TGCGCCAGCAGCTGGGGGGGCTCTGGGGCCAACGTCCTGACTTTC. It yields the protein CASSWGGSGANVLTF.

V is TRBV28 and J is TRBJ2-7; no definite D call. There are 12 residues in the CDR3. Trimming removed 6 bases from V and 4 bases from J, with 10 bases in between. CDR1 and CDR2 (germline): MDHEN, SYDVKM. The CDR3 region has the DNA TGTGCCAGCAGCCAACTGAAATACGAGCAGTACTTC. This translates into CASSQLKYEQYF.

The chain employs TRBV4-1 and TRBJ1-5; 7 nucleotides align to TRBD1. V shed 4 bases, J shed 1 base, and the junction held 7 bases outside the gene matches. This CDR3 has 16 amino acids. Per germline, CDR1 MGHRA and CDR2 YSYEKL. CDR3 DNA sequence: TGCGCCAGCAGCCCCCGACAGGGAGTAAGCAATCAGCCCCAGCATTTT. Translation gives CASSPRQGVSNQPQHF.